Detailed here is one T cell receptor beta chain. TCRdb's copy holds only in-frame clones and misses some; the assay was immunoSEQ multiplex PCR. The repertoire holds 70,000 or so clones, roughly nine tenths seen once, with around 0.3% in the top ten. The sample comes from a study of OX40 agonist ivuxolimab in advanced cancers. Study background: Ivuxolimab, an agonist antibody against OX40 (CD134), was given to patients.

V lost 5 bases to trimming and J lost 3 bases, with 17 bases between them. CDR3 length: 15 amino acids. The germline CDR1 and CDR2 sequences are SGHAT and FQDESV (reference sequence). This clonotype was obtained from an adult with an advanced solid tumor such as melanoma, head and neck, liver or kidney cancer. This rearrangement joins TRBV11-1 to TRBJ2-7; D is unclear. Here the sequenced sample was CD4+ or CD8+ T cells sorted from blood, taken in a trial of the OX40 agonist ivuxolimab. This CDR3 is CASSPTRPAFYEQYF. CDR3 sequence (DNA): TGTGCCAGCAGCCCTACACGTCCGGCGTTCTACGAGCAGTACTTC.